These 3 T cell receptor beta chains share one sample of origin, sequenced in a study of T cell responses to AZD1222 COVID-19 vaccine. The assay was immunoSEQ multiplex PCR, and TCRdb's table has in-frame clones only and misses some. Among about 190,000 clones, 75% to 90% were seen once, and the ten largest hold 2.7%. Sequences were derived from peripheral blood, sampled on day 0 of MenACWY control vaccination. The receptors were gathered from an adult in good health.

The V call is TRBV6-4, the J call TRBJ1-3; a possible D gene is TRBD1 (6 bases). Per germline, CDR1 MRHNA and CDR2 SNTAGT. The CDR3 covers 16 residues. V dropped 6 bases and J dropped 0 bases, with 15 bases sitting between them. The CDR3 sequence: CASRGLSTGSGNTIYF. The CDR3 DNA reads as TGTGCCAGCAGGGGGCTCTCGACAGGCTCTGGAAACACCATATATTTT.

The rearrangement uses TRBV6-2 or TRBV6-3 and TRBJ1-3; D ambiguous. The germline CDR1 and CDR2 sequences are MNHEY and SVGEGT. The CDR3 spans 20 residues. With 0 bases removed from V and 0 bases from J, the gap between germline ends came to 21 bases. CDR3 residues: CASSYSRWGGSESSGNTIYF. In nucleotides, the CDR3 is TGTGCCAGCAGTTACTCAAGGTGGGGTGGATCGGAGAGCTCTGGAAACACCATATATTTT.

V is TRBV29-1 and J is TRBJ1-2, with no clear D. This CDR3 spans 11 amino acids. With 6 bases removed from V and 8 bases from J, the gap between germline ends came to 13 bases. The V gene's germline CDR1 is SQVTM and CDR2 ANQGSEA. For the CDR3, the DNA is TGCAGCGTCCAAATGCACTGGGGCTACACCTTC. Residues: CSVQMHWGYTF. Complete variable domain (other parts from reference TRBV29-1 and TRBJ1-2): SAVISQKPSRDICQRGTSLTIQCQVDSQVTMMFWYRQQPGQSLTLIATANQGSEATYESGFVIDKFPISRPNLTFSTLTVSNMSPEDSSIYLCSVQMHWGYTFGSGTRLTVV.